This T cell receptor (beta chain) was obtained from a study of blood T cell repertoires in COVID-19. Study-wide context: Samples representing acute and convalescent COVID-19 were sourced from the United States, Italy and Spain.

Trimming removed 3 bases at V and 4 bases at J, with 18 bases between. CDR1 and CDR2 from the germline V gene are SGHNT and YYREEE (reference sequence). The CDR3 has 16 residues. Profiled with immunoSEQ multiplex PCR; TCRdb holds only in-frame clones, not every one. The data show approximately 110,000 clones, over 70% seen once. The chain is built from TRBV5-4 and TRBJ2-3; D might be TRBD1 (5 bases). Sequencing input: peripheral blood. The receptor was derived from a woman aged 45-60 years with acute or convalescent COVID-19. As DNA, the CDR3 is TGTGCCAGCAGCTCACGAAACCAGGGCGTGGCAGATACGCAGTATTTT. Amino acids: CASSSRNQGVADTQYF.